Presented here are 20 T cell receptor beta chains from one specimen sequenced in a study of T cells in Graves' hyperthyroidism and ophthalmopathy. Amplification of TCR beta CDR3 regions was performed using RNA transcripts as template. A set of HTBI primers served as the primers for a first-round RT-PCR of the TCR CDR3. TCRdb re-derived calls from the multiplex PCR reads in MiXCR, one entry per CDR3 protein. This table has more than 450,000 distinct CDR3 sequences, 15% to 20% appearing once. Sequencing was done on a sample of blood. These receptor sequences come from a man aged 35-49 years with Graves' ophthalmopathy.

A few counts support this clonotype. This chain connects TRBV27 to TRBJ1-6; D ambiguous. CDR3 length: 14 amino acids. The ends were cut back, 1 base at V and 6 bases at J, with 7 bases in the middle. Germline V gene lookup returns CDR1 MNHEY and CDR2 SMNVEV (reference sequence). As DNA, the CDR3 is TGTGCCAGCAGTTTATTCAGCACTAATTCACCCCTCCACTTT. Its protein product is CASSLFSTNSPLHF.

This clonotype was counted ten times or more. The chain recombines TRBV7-3 with TRBJ2-1; D possibly corresponds to TRBD1 (6 bases). V lost 8 bases to trimming and J lost 6 bases, with 14 bases between them. The CDR3 is 13 residues long. The V gene's germline CDR1 is SGHTA and CDR2 FQGTGA. The CDR3 is CASRLPGANEQFF. The CDR3 DNA reads TGTGCCAGCCGACTGCCAGGGGCCAATGAGCAGTTCTTC.

The chain links TRBV6-5 to TRBJ1-1; no clear D gene. V was cut by 0 bases and J by 4 bases, with 15 bases left in between. The CDR3 has 16 residues. Germline assignment: CDR1 MNHEY and CDR2 SVGAGI. The chain's CDR3 is CASSYSSGEDRTEAFF. The CDR3 DNA is TGTGCCAGCAGTTACTCGAGCGGGGAGGACCGCACTGAAGCTTTCTTT.

This clonotype came up a few times. The J gene is TRBJ1-5, the V gene TRBV30; no clear D gene. The CDR3 is 13 amino acids. Germline V gene lookup returns CDR1 GTSNPN and CDR2 SVGIG (reference sequence). V lost 1 base and J 5 bases, leaving 9 bases between the germline ends. CDR3 DNA sequence: TGTGCCTGGAGTGCAGGTAATGATCAGCCCCAGCATTTT. It yields the protein CAWSAGNDQPQHF.

There are many counts of this clonotype. This chain links TRBV7-8 with TRBJ2-2, with D hard to call. V was pared by 2 bases and J by 2 bases, with 9 bases between. Germline assignment: CDR1 SGHVS and CDR2 FQNEAQ. This CDR3 has 15 residues. CDR3 in amino acids: CASSLKESNTGELFF. The CDR3 DNA reads TGTGCCAGCAGCTTAAAAGAGTCAAACACCGGGGAGCTGTTTTTT.

Many counts were recorded for this clonotype. This sequence joins TRBV30 and TRBJ1-1; a possible D gene is TRBD1 (6 bases). The germline V gene has CDR1 GTSNPN and CDR2 SVGIG (reference sequence). V was shortened by 8 bases and J by 0 bases, with 13 bases between the two germline ends. The CDR3 has 13 residues. CDR3 coding DNA: TGTGCCCGACAGGAGATCATGAACACTGAAGCTTTCTTT. Translation gives CARQEIMNTEAFF.

On this clonotype itself: This sequence may be a read error, since a much larger clone differs from it by one base. The J gene is TRBJ1-5, the V gene TRBV2, with a possible D match to TRBD1 (6 bases). V was shortened by 11 bases and J by 0 bases, with 14 bases between the two germline ends. CDR1 and CDR2 (germline): SNHLY, FYNNEI. The CDR3 totals 14 residues. Here the CDR3 DNA reads TGTGCCCGGGGGGACATCAATAGCAATCAGCCCCAGCATTTT. This encodes CARGDINSNQPQHF.

The gene calls are TRBV4-3 and TRBJ2-3; D is unresolved. The germline V gene encodes CDR1 LGHNA and CDR2 YSLEER. Trimming cost V 2 bases and J 2 bases, with 11 bases left between them. This CDR3 region has 15 residues. CDR3 DNA sequence: TGCGCCAGCAGCCAAAGGATGGTAGTCACAGATACGCAGTATTTT. It codes for CASSQRMVVTDTQYF.

J is TRBJ2-6 and V is TRBV28; 10 nucleotides agree with TRBD2. The CDR3 totals 23 residues. Germline values: CDR1 MDHEN, CDR2 SYDVKM. V shed 5 bases and J 0 bases; nucleotides not matched to a gene: 22. CDR3 protein: CASSAYRVKNLAGELSGANVLTF. As DNA, the CDR3 is TGTGCCAGCAGTGCCTACCGGGTCAAGAATCTAGCGGGAGAACTCTCTGGGGCCAACGTCCTGACTTTC.

This clonotype was found many times. CDR3 sequence reads: CASSPGLASSYNEQFF. The CDR3 nucleotides are TGTGCCAGCTCACCCGGACTAGCGAGCTCCTACAATGAGCAGTTCTTC. The J gene is TRBJ2-1, the V gene TRBV18, with 9 bases lining up with TRBD2. Unmatched junction bases numbered 3, after V lost 3 bases and J lost 0 bases. CDR1 is KGHSH and CDR2 is LQKENI in the germline V gene. This CDR3 is built from 16 residues.

The chain links TRBV24-1 to TRBJ2-1, with 12 nucleotides matching TRBD2. The V gene end was trimmed by 2 bases and the J gene end by 6 bases; junction bases not matched to a gene: 7. CDR3 length equals 17 residues. Germline CDR1 reads KGHDR; CDR2 reads SFDVKD. CDR3 in amino acids: CATSDSSGRASTNEQFF. DNA of the CDR3: TGTGCCACCAGTGATTCTAGCGGGAGGGCGAGTACCAATGAGCAGTTCTTC.

V gene TRBV6-6 combines with J gene TRBJ2-5; TRBD2 might be the D (7 bases). The germline CDR1 and CDR2 sequences are MNHNY and SVGAGI (reference sequence). Trimming took 0 bases from V and 1 from J, leaving 15 bases between them. This CDR3 region has 17 residues. The CDR3 bases are TGTGCCAGCAGTTACTCGAGGGGGGGGGCCTCCCAAGAGACCCAGTACTTC. The encoded protein is CASSYSRGGASQETQYF.

V usage is TRBV7-9 and J usage is TRBJ1-6, with TRBD1 matching 7 bases. Germline CDR1 SEHNR, CDR2 FQNEAQ (reference sequence). J gave up 7 bases and V 5 bases, and 5 bases lay outside the gene matches. CDR3 length: 14 amino acids. The CDR3 loop is CASSPTGMNSPLHF. The CDR3 DNA reads TGTGCCAGCAGCCCGACAGGGATGAATTCACCCCTCCACTTT.

The chain joins TRBV28 to TRBJ2-1; 13 bases align to TRBD2. V dropped 5 bases and J dropped 10; count of bases not matched to a gene: 8. CDR3 size: 15 residues. Germline values: CDR1 MDHEN, CDR2 SYDVKM. CDR3: CASSPGLAGLGEQFF. The CDR3 DNA follows: TGTGCCAGCAGTCCGGGACTAGCGGGACTAGGGGAGCAGTTCTTC.

This clonotype showed up just a few times. This sequence joins TRBV4-3 and TRBJ1-1; a weak D match, TRBD1 (5 bases). Germline lookup yields CDR1 LGHNA and CDR2 YSLEER. The CDR3 spans 14 residues. V lost 6 bases to trimming and J lost 0 bases, with 11 bases between them. The CDR3 DNA reads TGCGCCAGCAGGGGGGGGGAGATGAACACTGAAGCTTTCTTT. This codes for CASRGGEMNTEAFF.

V gene TRBV5-6 combines with J gene TRBJ1-2; tentative D call: TRBD1 (5 bases). The CDR3 loop spans 15 amino acids. Per germline, CDR1 SGHDT and CDR2 YYEEEE. V was pared by 2 bases and J by 8 bases, with 19 bases between. This CDR3 reads CASSFGGAGIGGYTF. The CDR3 nucleotides are TGTGCCAGCAGCTTCGGAGGGGCCGGGATAGGAGGCTACACCTTC.

This chain joins TRBV12-3 or TRBV12-4 and TRBJ2-3; D remains unclear. Trimming cost V 6 bases and J 0 bases, with 10 bases left between them. CDR3 length: 14 residues. CDR3 residues: CASRTSISTDTQYF. The CDR3, as DNA: TGTGCCAGCAGAACTTCAATAAGCACAGATACGCAGTATTTT.

This clonotype was seen ten or more times. V is TRBV7-2 and J is TRBJ2-3, with 8 positions matching TRBD2. V shed 2 bases and J 4 bases; nucleotides not matched to a gene: 5. The CDR3 spans 15 residues. Germline CDR1 is SGHTA and CDR2 is FQGNSA. The CDR3: CASSLQSGSSDTQYF. The DNA of the CDR3 is TGTGCCAGCAGCTTACAAAGCGGGAGTTCAGATACGCAGTATTTT.

This clonotype has only a few counts. V usage is TRBV6-1 and J usage is TRBJ2-3, with 10 bases matching TRBD2. With 5 bases clipped from V and 1 base from J, the junction kept 6 bases outside the gene matches. This CDR3 comprises 16 residues. Germline assignment: CDR1 MNHNS and CDR2 SASEGT. The CDR3 sequence: CASSPLAGKGTDTQYF. The CDR3 DNA reads TGTGCCAGCAGTCCACTAGCGGGAAAGGGCACAGATACGCAGTATTTT.

This chain joins TRBV7-6 and TRBJ1-1, with TRBD1 identical over 8 bases. CDR1 is SGHVS, CDR2 FNYEAQ, per germline. With 4 bases clipped from V and 6 bases from J, the junction kept 7 bases outside the gene matches. The CDR3 length is 14 residues. Written as DNA, the CDR3 is TGTGCCAGCAGCTCAAGGACAGGGCCGTCTGAAGCTTTCTTT. This codes for CASSSRTGPSEAFF. The variable domain in full, with the rest retrieved from reference TRBV7-6 and TRBJ1-1, is GAGVSQSPRYKVTKRGQDVALRCDPISGHVSLYWYRQALGQGPEFLTYFNYEAQQDKSGLPNDRFSAERPEGSISTLTIQRTEQRDSAMYRCASSSRTGPSEAFFGQGTRLTVV.